The 7 T cell receptor beta chains reported below all come from one sample, sequenced in a study of T-cell reconstitution after alpha-beta-depleted transplantation in children. A library of TCRbeta sequences, prepared with unique molecular identifiers, was generated. From the PCR reads, TCRdb called clonotypes with MiXCR, one entry per CDR3 protein. The sample records around 380,000 distinct CDR3 sequences, roughly a tenth being singletons. The sequencing used PBMCs from the stem cell graft donor, collected from the stem cell graft. The receptor set was obtained from a human donor who donated a stem cell graft to a child with acute myeloid leukemia.

The J gene is TRBJ2-3, the V gene TRBV12-3 or TRBV12-4; D is ambiguous. The CDR3 spans 12 residues. Trimming removed 3 bases from V and 8 bases from J, with 9 bases in between. For the CDR3, the DNA is TGTGCCAGCAGTTTTTTTGCCCTTACGCAGTATTTT. This gives the protein CASSFFALTQYF.

V usage is TRBV24-1 and J usage is TRBJ1-2; D gene uncertain. Trimming removed 12 bases from V and 3 bases from J, with 10 bases in between. This CDR3 contains 11 residues. The germline CDR1 and CDR2 sequences are KGHDR and SFDVKD. The CDR3 sequence: CAVRGHYGYTF. CDR3 sequence (DNA): TGTGCCGTCCGTGGCCACTATGGCTACACCTTC.

A few counts support this clonotype. The chain couples TRBV29-1 to TRBJ2-5; TRBD2 is a possible D gene (5 bases). Germline CDR1 is SQVTM and CDR2 is ANQGSEA. The CDR3 runs 12 residues. The V gene lost 4 bases and the J gene lost 4 bases, with 10 bases spanning the gap. The CDR3 DNA sequence: TGCAGCGTTGTTGCAGCGGTAGAGACCCAGTACTTC. Translating gives CSVVAAVETQYF.

In this sample, this clonotype turned up a few times. V usage is TRBV7-2 and J usage is TRBJ2-7, with D unclear. Germline V gene data show CDR1 as SGHTA and CDR2 as FQGNSA. The CDR3 length is 11 residues. V was clipped by 3 bases and J by 6 bases, with 6 bases between them. The CDR3 protein is CASSFNGEQYV. The CDR3 DNA follows: TGTGCCAGCAGCTTCAACGGCGAGCAGTACGTC.

This clonotype was recorded a few times. The chain recombines TRBV12-3 or TRBV12-4 with TRBJ2-3, with D uncertain. The V and J ends lost 5 bases and 7 bases respectively, with 7 bases between them. CDR3 length: 11 residues. CDR3 nucleotides: TGTGCCAGCAGTCGGATTTATACGCAGTATTTT. The encoded protein is CASSRIYTQYF.

The rearrangement uses TRBV20-1 and TRBJ1-1; D perhaps matches TRBD1 (6 bases). From germline, CDR1 is DFQATT and CDR2 SNEGSKA (reference sequence). CDR3 length: 15 residues. The germline V and J ends were trimmed by 6 bases and 5 bases, with 22 bases remaining between them. The CDR3 is CSAHWGGALGTEAFF. The CDR3 nucleotides are TGCAGTGCACATTGGGGGGGGGCTTTGGGTACTGAAGCTTTCTTT.

The sample holds many counts of this clonotype. This rearrangement joins TRBV12-3 or TRBV12-4 to TRBJ2-5; 8 bases map to TRBD2. The CDR3 runs 14 residues. Unmatched junction bases numbered 7, after V lost 5 bases and J lost 5 bases. Written as DNA, the CDR3 is TGTGCCAGCAGTGTGGGGACTAGGCGGGAGACCCAGTACTTC. It translates to CASSVGTRRETQYF.